This entry lists 3 T cell receptor beta chains sequenced from one sample in a study of shared clonotypes between healthy human individuals. Profiling relied on immunoSEQ multiplex PCR, and the TCRdb table lists in-frame clones only, not all of them. This table holds about 2,500,000 clones, approximately 94% found once. Sequenced input: naive CD4+ T cells sorted from blood. Subset given: CD45RA+ positively selected. These receptors were taken from a young man in good health.

This sequence joins TRBV7-8 and TRBJ2-7, with 7 bases lining up with TRBD1. V gave up 4 bases and J gave up 0 bases; unmatched junction bases: 3. Germline-derived CDR1 and CDR2 are SGHVS and FQNEAQ. This CDR3 comprises 14 residues. The CDR3, as DNA: TGTGCCAGCAGCTCGACAGGGCGCTCCTACGAGCAGTACTTC. Amino acid sequence: CASSSTGRSYEQYF.

The chain recombines TRBV18 with TRBJ1-1, with TRBD1 matching 9 bases. This CDR3 region has 14 residues. Germline loops: CDR1 KGHSH, CDR2 LQKENI. With 4 bases clipped from V and 4 bases from J, the junction kept 4 bases outside the gene matches. The CDR3 protein is CASSQGTGSTEAFF. In DNA form, the CDR3 reads TGTGCCAGCTCACAAGGGACAGGGAGCACTGAAGCTTTCTTT.

The chain has TRBV7-2 and TRBJ2-5, with 11 nucleotides matching TRBD1. Losses at the gene ends were 4 bases for V and 4 bases for J; bases not matched to a gene: 8. CDR3 length: 16 amino acids. The V gene's germline CDR1 is SGHTA and CDR2 FQGNSA. CDR3 nucleotide sequence: TGTGCCAGCAGCTCGGGAGGACAGGGGGCATCAGAGACCCAGTACTTC. Translated: CASSSGGQGASETQYF.